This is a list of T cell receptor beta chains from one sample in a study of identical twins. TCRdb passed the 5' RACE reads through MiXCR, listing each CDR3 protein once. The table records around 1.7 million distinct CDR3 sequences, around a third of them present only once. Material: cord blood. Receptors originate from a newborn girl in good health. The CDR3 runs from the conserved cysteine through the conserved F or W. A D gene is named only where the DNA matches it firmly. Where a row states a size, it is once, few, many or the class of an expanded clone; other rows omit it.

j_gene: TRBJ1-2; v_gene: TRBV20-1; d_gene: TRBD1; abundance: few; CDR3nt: TGCAGTGCAGGGGACAGGGGAAATGGCTACACCTTC; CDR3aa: CSAGDRGNGYTF
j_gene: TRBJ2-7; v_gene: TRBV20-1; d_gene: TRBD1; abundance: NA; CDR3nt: TGCAGTGCTACGTCCGGGACAGTGAGCTCCTACGAGCAGTACTTC; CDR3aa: CSATSGTVSSYEQYF
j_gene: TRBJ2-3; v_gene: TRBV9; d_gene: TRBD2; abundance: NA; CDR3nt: TGTGCCAGCAGCGTTAGCGGGAGGGGGGCAGATGCGCAGTATTTT; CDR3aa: CASSVSGRGADAQYF
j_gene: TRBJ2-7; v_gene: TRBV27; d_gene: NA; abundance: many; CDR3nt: TGTGCCAGCAGTTCCAAGTGGGAGGCCCCCTCCTACGAGCAGTACTTC; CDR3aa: CASSSKWEAPSYEQYF
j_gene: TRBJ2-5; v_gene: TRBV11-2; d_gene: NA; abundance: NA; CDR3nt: TGTGCCAGCACCCCATATGGAGAGACCCAGTACTTC; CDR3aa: CASTPYGETQYF
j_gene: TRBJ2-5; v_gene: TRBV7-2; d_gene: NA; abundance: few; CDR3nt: TGTGCCAGCAGCTTAATGCCAGAGACCCAGTACTTC; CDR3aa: CASSLMPETQYF
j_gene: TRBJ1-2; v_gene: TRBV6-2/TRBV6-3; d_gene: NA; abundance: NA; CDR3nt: TGTGCCAGCAGACCCGGGACAATCCGAGGCTACACCTTC; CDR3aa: CASRPGTIRGYTF
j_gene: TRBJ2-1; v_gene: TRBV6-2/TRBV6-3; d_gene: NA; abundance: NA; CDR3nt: TGTGCCAGCAGCCTCCAAGCAGGGATTGGGGACCTCTACAATGAGCAGTTCTTC; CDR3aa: CASSLQAGIGDLYNEQFF
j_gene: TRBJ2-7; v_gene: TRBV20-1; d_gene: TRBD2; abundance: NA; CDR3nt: TGCAGTGCTGTGAGACTAGCGGGCAATCCTAGCCCCTACGAGCAGTACTTC; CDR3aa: CSAVRLAGNPSPYEQYF
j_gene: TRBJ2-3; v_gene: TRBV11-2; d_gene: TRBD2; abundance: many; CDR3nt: TGTGCCAGCAGCTTACTGACTAGCCCCATTACGCAGTATTTT; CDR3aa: CASSLLTSPITQYF
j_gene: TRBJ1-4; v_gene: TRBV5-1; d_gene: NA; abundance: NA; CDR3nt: TGCGCCAGCAGCTTCTACAGTAAGGGGCTGGGAAAACTGTTTTTT; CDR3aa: CASSFYSKGLGKLFF
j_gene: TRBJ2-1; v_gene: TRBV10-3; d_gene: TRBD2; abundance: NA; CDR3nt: TGTGCCGTAAGGGAGGGACTCACAAATACCAATGAGCAGTTCTTC; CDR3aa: CAVREGLTNTNEQFF
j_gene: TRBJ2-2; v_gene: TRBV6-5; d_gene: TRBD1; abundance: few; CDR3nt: TGTGCCAGCAAACTGGGACAGGGGGCTAACACCGGGGAGCTGTTTTTT; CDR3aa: CASKLGQGANTGELFF
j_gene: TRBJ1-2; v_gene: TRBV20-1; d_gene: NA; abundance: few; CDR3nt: TGCAGTGCTAGGAGGCCGTCAGGGGCCGGTGGCTACACCTTC; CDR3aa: CSARRPSGAGGYTF
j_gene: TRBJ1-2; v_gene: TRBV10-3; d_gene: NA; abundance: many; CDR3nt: TGTGCCATCAGTGAGCGGAATAACTATGGCTACACCTTC; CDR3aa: CAISERNNYGYTF
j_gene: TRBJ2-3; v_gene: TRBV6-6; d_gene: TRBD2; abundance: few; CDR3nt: TGTGCCAGCAAAGGCCGCGTGGCGGGAGGGCCGACAGATACGCAGTATTTT; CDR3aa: CASKGRVAGGPTDTQYF